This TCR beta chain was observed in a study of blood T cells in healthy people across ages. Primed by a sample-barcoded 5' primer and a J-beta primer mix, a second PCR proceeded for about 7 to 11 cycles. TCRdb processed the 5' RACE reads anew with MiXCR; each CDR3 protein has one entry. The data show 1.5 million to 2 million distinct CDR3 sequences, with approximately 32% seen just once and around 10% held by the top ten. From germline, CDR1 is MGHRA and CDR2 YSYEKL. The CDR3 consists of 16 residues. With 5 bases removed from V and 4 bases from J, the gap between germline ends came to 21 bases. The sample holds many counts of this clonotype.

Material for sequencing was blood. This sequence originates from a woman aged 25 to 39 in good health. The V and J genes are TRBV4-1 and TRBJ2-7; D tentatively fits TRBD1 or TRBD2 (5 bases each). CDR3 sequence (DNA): TGCGCCAGCAGCAAAGGACGGGTGGGGGAGTTATACGAGCAGTACTTC. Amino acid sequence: CASSKGRVGELYEQYF.